This T cell receptor beta chain is from a study of blood T cell repertoires in COVID-19. Germline V gives CDR1 SGHTA, CDR2 FQGNSA. Trimming cost V 1 base and J 3 bases, with 13 bases left between them. The CDR3 extends over 17 amino acids. As handled by the study authors: Amplification from reference gene primers served as the basis for estimated nucleated cell counts. The repertoire was sequenced with immunoSEQ multiplex PCR; TCRdb's copy has only in-frame clones and lacks some. That table is the source of V, J and clone size, and D and trimming were worked out from the DNA. The data hold about 250,000 clones, with approximately 88% observed a single time.

The material sequenced was peripheral blood. The TCR was taken from a woman in her twenties or thirties with COVID-19, enrolled during active disease. The rearrangement links TRBV7-2 to TRBJ1-6; tentatively, D is TRBD1 (6 bases). The CDR3 reads CASSLVSLQGYNSPLHF. CDR3 nucleotides: TGTGCCAGCAGCTTAGTGAGTCTACAGGGCTATAATTCACCCCTCCACTTT.